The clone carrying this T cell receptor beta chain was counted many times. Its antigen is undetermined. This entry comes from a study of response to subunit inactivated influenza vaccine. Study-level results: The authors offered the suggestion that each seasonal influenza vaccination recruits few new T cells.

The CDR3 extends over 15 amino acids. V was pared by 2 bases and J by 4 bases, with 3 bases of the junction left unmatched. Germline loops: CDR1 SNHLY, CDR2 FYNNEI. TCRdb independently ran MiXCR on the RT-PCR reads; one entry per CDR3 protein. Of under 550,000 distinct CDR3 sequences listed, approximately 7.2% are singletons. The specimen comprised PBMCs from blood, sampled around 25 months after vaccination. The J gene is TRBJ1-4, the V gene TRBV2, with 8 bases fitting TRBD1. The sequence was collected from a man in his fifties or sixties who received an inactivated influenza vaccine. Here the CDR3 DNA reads TGTGCCAGCAGTGAAAGGGACAGGTTTAATGAAAAACTGTTTTTT. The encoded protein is CASSERDRFNEKLFF.